Listed below are T cell receptor beta chains from one sample, sequenced in a study of cytomegalovirus exposure and HLA in healthy donors. Repertoires were generated with immunoSEQ multiplex PCR, while TCRdb's copy carries only in-frame clones and drops some. The sample lists around 190,000 clones, 60% to 85% occurring once. Sequencing was performed on PBMCs. These receptors originate from a man aged 40-49 years in good health and CMV-seronegative. Each CDR3 is given with its conserved first and last residue. D genes are given only for firm matches.

cdr3_length: 16
j_call: TRBJ2-5
v_call: TRBV4-1
d_call: TRBD2
cdr3_aa: CASSPEASGGGETQYF

cdr3_length: 16
j_call: TRBJ2-1
v_call: TRBV6-6
d_call: TRBD2
cdr3_aa: CASLYSGSGGAGEQFF

cdr3_length: 14
j_call: TRBJ2-1
v_call: TRBV7-8
d_call: NA
cdr3_aa: CASSSEGGRNEQFF

cdr3_length: 14
j_call: TRBJ2-2
v_call: TRBV25-1
d_call: TRBD1
cdr3_aa: CASTGTGTPGELFF

cdr3_length: 16
j_call: TRBJ2-3
v_call: TRBV11-2
d_call: TRBD2
cdr3_aa: CASSLEASGGEDTQYF

cdr3_length: 14
j_call: TRBJ2-5
v_call: TRBV6-6
d_call: NA
cdr3_aa: CASSYSRRAETQYF

cdr3_length: 18
j_call: TRBJ2-7
v_call: TRBV2
d_call: TRBD1
cdr3_aa: CASGPWVAGTGEGREQYF

cdr3_length: 13
j_call: TRBJ2-7
v_call: TRBV29-1
d_call: NA
cdr3_aa: CSVGSVNNYEQYF

cdr3_length: 15
j_call: TRBJ1-2
v_call: TRBV6-5
d_call: NA
cdr3_aa: CASSYSIQGNSGYTF

cdr3_length: 15
j_call: TRBJ2-7
v_call: TRBV7-9
d_call: TRBD1
cdr3_aa: CASSSPGTGVNEQYF

cdr3_length: 14
j_call: TRBJ2-2
v_call: TRBV6-5
d_call: TRBD1
cdr3_aa: CASSWTGNTGELFF

cdr3_length: 13
j_call: TRBJ2-7
v_call: TRBV7-9
d_call: NA
cdr3_aa: CASSAFSSYEQYF

cdr3_length: 15
j_call: TRBJ1-2
v_call: TRBV7-9
d_call: NA
cdr3_aa: CASSLGQQYLYGYTF

cdr3_length: 12
j_call: TRBJ2-7
v_call: TRBV30
d_call: TRBD2
cdr3_aa: CAWSGEGYEQYF

cdr3_length: 17
j_call: TRBJ2-5
v_call: TRBV10-3
d_call: TRBD1
cdr3_aa: CAISESLGQGTQETQYF

cdr3_length: 14
j_call: TRBJ1-5
v_call: TRBV2
d_call: TRBD1
cdr3_aa: CASSGQGSNQPQHF

cdr3_length: 14
j_call: TRBJ1-2
v_call: TRBV6-5
d_call: TRBD1
cdr3_aa: CASSFSGQGIYYTF

cdr3_length: 11
j_call: TRBJ1-1
v_call: TRBV30
d_call: NA
cdr3_aa: CACHAGTEAFF

cdr3_length: 15
j_call: TRBJ2-1
v_call: TRBV5-4
d_call: TRBD2
cdr3_aa: CASSPTSNSYNEQFF

cdr3_length: 14
j_call: TRBJ1-1
v_call: TRBV11-3
d_call: NA
cdr3_aa: CASSLSGGVGEVAF

cdr3_length: 14
j_call: TRBJ2-4
v_call: TRBV6-1
d_call: NA
cdr3_aa: CASTEFLAKNIQYF

cdr3_length: 13
j_call: TRBJ1-1
v_call: TRBV7-6
d_call: NA
cdr3_aa: CASSSGGGPEAFF

cdr3_length: 14
j_call: TRBJ2-3
v_call: TRBV7-2
d_call: NA
cdr3_aa: CASSFSAGYDTQYF

cdr3_length: 16
j_call: TRBJ2-1
v_call: TRBV15
d_call: TRBD2
cdr3_aa: CATSRPRTSGANEQFF

cdr3_length: 14
j_call: TRBJ1-4
v_call: TRBV5-1
d_call: NA
cdr3_aa: CASSPDGWNEKLFF

cdr3_length: 14
j_call: TRBJ2-7
v_call: TRBV2
d_call: TRBD2
cdr3_aa: CASSDGGRADEQYF

cdr3_length: 16
j_call: TRBJ1-6
v_call: TRBV7-8
d_call: NA
cdr3_aa: CASSLDLGLENSPLHF

cdr3_length: 15
j_call: TRBJ1-3
v_call: TRBV7-8
d_call: TRBD1
cdr3_aa: CASSFFTGGGNTIYF

cdr3_length: 15
j_call: TRBJ2-3
v_call: TRBV7-9
d_call: TRBD1
cdr3_aa: CATDRTGGRTDTQYF

cdr3_length: 16
j_call: TRBJ2-1
v_call: TRBV10-3
d_call: TRBD2
cdr3_aa: CAISETLAGAYNEQFF

cdr3_length: 16
j_call: TRBJ2-2
v_call: TRBV9
d_call: TRBD2
cdr3_aa: CASSGTSGGPGGELFF

cdr3_length: 15
j_call: NA
v_call: TRBV6-5
d_call: NA
cdr3_aa: CASTPGSGSSYEQYF

cdr3_length: 14
j_call: TRBJ2-7
v_call: TRBV5-4
d_call: NA
cdr3_aa: CASSLASANLEQYF

cdr3_length: 15
j_call: TRBJ1-4
v_call: TRBV7-9
d_call: NA
cdr3_aa: CASSLDRETNEKLFF

cdr3_length: 14
j_call: TRBJ1-1
v_call: TRBV27
d_call: NA
cdr3_aa: CASRPSMRNTEAFF

cdr3_length: 13
j_call: TRBJ1-1
v_call: TRBV7-2
d_call: NA
cdr3_aa: CASSLEGGTEAFF

cdr3_length: 12
j_call: TRBJ1-2
v_call: TRBV27
d_call: TRBD1
cdr3_aa: CASSSNRGGYTF

cdr3_length: 15
j_call: TRBJ1-5
v_call: TRBV21-1
d_call: NA
cdr3_aa: CASITTGPSNQPQHF

cdr3_length: 14
j_call: TRBJ2-5
v_call: TRBV6-5
d_call: NA
cdr3_aa: CASSATSNWETQYF

cdr3_length: 16
j_call: TRBJ1-2
v_call: TRBV27
d_call: TRBD1
cdr3_aa: CASSFAGTGGGYGYTF

cdr3_length: 15
j_call: TRBJ2-1
v_call: TRBV2
d_call: NA
cdr3_aa: CAGTRGGGSYNEQFF

cdr3_length: 15
j_call: TRBJ2-3
v_call: TRBV5-6
d_call: TRBD2
cdr3_aa: CASSKGTSGGNTQYF

cdr3_length: 17
j_call: TRBJ2-2
v_call: TRBV2
d_call: TRBD2
cdr3_aa: CASSEMGLAANTGELFF

cdr3_length: 14
j_call: TRBJ1-3
v_call: TRBV30
d_call: NA
cdr3_aa: CAWSPRSPGNTIYF

cdr3_length: 17
j_call: TRBJ1-3
v_call: TRBV5-1
d_call: TRBD1
cdr3_aa: CASSLDWDRISGNTIYF

cdr3_length: 13
j_call: TRBJ2-5
v_call: TRBV5-1
d_call: TRBD1
cdr3_aa: CASRPGQEETQYF

cdr3_length: 18
j_call: TRBJ2-1
v_call: TRBV5-8
d_call: TRBD2
cdr3_aa: CASSLVMRMTSGGHEQFF

cdr3_length: 17
j_call: TRBJ2-7
v_call: TRBV7-2
d_call: TRBD2
cdr3_aa: CASSVPGLAGRRHEQYF

cdr3_length: 15
j_call: TRBJ1-1
v_call: TRBV27
d_call: NA
cdr3_aa: CASRSDQVMNTEAFF

cdr3_length: 15
j_call: TRBJ2-7
v_call: TRBV6-5
d_call: TRBD2
cdr3_aa: CASSPTSGATYEQYF